This TCR beta chain emerged from a study of blood T cells in healthy people across ages. Whole-study results and caveats: Significant beta diversity loss was already apparent by age approximately 37, declining roughly linearly.

Germline-derived CDR1 and CDR2 are SGHRS and YFSETQ. The CDR3 totals 14 residues. As to this clonotype: The antigen is unknown.

The second PCR ran about 6 to 11 cycles with a sample-barcoded 5' primer and J-beta primers. TCRdb reanalysed the 5' RACE reads using MiXCR and keeps one entry per CDR3 protein. The sample lists over 1,300,000 distinct CDR3 sequences, roughly 64% occurring once. The genes are TRBV5-1 and TRBJ2-7; 13 bases align to TRBD2. The assigned J gene may be wrong: the sequence end matches TRBJ2-5 better. Specimen: blood. The sequence was obtained from a man between 18 and 35 years old in good health. The CDR3 sequence is CAGGLAGEGETQYF. In DNA form, the CDR3 reads TGCGCCGGCGGACTAGCGGGAGAGGGAGAGACCCAGTACTTC.